Sequencing of this T cell receptor beta chain was carried out in a study of OX40 agonist ivuxolimab in advanced cancers. With regard to this clone: Its target is unknown.

Study outcomes and limitations: Partial responders at 0.1-3.0 mg/kg had among the lowest clonal expansion. At 0.1 to 3.0 mg/kg, CD4+ and CD8+ blood T cells expanded clonally by week 6.

The CDR3 spans 16 residues. V shed 3 bases and J shed 8 bases, with 21 bases lying between them. CDR1 and CDR2 from the germline V gene are PRHDT and FYEKMQ (reference sequence). The method was immunoSEQ multiplex PCR; TCRdb's version includes in-frame clones alone and lacks a portion of them. The sample contains tens of thousands of clones, approximately 86% of which appear only once. The specimen comprised CD4+ or CD8+ T cells sorted from blood, sampled in a trial of the OX40 agonist ivuxolimab. This TCR came from an adult with an advanced solid tumor such as melanoma, head and neck, liver or kidney cancer. V usage is TRBV13 and J usage is TRBJ2-3, with D perhaps matching TRBD2 (5 bases). The CDR3 bases are TGTGCCAGCAGCTTCAACTATTGGGAGATAGGAGTTACGCAGTATTTT. Translating gives CASSFNYWEIGVTQYF.